The 22 T cell receptor beta chains in this list originate from one sample, sequenced in a study of cytomegalovirus exposure and HLA in healthy donors. The table came from immunoSEQ multiplex PCR; TCRdb's copy has only in-frame clones and leaves some out. The table records more than 120,000 clones, 80% to 90% of them present only once. Sample: PBMCs. Receptors were obtained from a man aged 18-30 years in good health and CMV-seropositive.

The chain has TRBV5-1 and TRBJ2-1; 7 bases align to TRBD1. The V segment lost 4 bases and the J segment 7 bases; nucleotides outside the gene matches: 8. Germline CDR1 is SGHRS and CDR2 is YFSETQ. This CDR3 is built from 14 residues. CDR3 in DNA: TGCGCCAGCAGCCCTACGGCAGGGGGTAATGAGCAGTTCTTC. This codes for CASSPTAGGNEQFF.

The rearrangement uses TRBV7-9 and TRBJ2-1, with D possibly matching TRBD2 (5 bases). In germline, CDR1 is SEHNR, CDR2 FQNEAQ (reference sequence). The CDR3 is made up of 13 amino acids. V shed 5 bases and J shed 8 bases, with 13 bases lying between them. This CDR3 is CASSPRLPHEQFF. CDR3 DNA sequence: TGTGCCAGCAGCCCACGACTACCACATGAGCAGTTCTTC.

The CDR3 reads CASSSSGAGTGELFF. The CDR3 DNA follows: TGTGCCAGCAGTTCTAGCGGAGCAGGGACCGGGGAGCTGTTTTTT. The chain recombines TRBV27 with TRBJ2-2; 7 nucleotides line up with TRBD2. The CDR3 is made up of 15 amino acids. Looked up from germline, CDR1 is MNHEY and CDR2 is SMNVEV (reference sequence). Trimming cost V 4 bases and J 5 bases; bases outside gene matches: 7.

The V gene is TRBV7-9, the J gene TRBJ2-3; 7 bases agree with TRBD2. CDR3 size: 16 residues. CDR1 is SEHNR and CDR2 is FQNEAQ in the germline V gene (reference sequence). Unmatched junction bases numbered 10, after V lost 6 bases and J lost 1 base. In DNA, the CDR3 is TGTGCCAGCAGGACCCGAGCGGGGATCGGCACAGATACGCAGTATTTT. This codes for CASRTRAGIGTDTQYF. The full variable domain, its missing parts supplied by reference TRBV7-9 and TRBJ2-3, is DTGVSQNPRHKITKRGQNVTFRCDPISEHNRLYWYRQTLGQGPEFLTYFQNEAQLEKSRLLSDRFSAERPKGSFSTLEIQRTEQGDSAMYLCASRTRAGIGTDTQYFGPGTRLTVL.

The chain is built from TRBV29-1 and TRBJ2-3, with 9 positions matching TRBD1. The CDR3 runs to 15 residues. Germline assignment: CDR1 SQVTM and CDR2 ANQGSEA. V trimming: 7 bases; J trimming: 4 bases; junction bases outside the gene matches: 12. The CDR3 sequence: CSADGTGNYPDTQYF. CDR3 nucleotides: TGCAGCGCCGACGGGACAGGGAATTATCCAGATACGCAGTATTTT.

The genes are TRBV9 and TRBJ2-1; TRBD1 agrees at 7 bases. CDR1 is SGDLS, CDR2 YYNGEE, per germline. The trim removed 4 bases at V and 0 bases at J, leaving 10 bases unmatched. The length of the CDR3 is 17 residues. This CDR3 is CASSLRLGTDSYNEQFF. CDR3 bases: TGTGCCAGCAGCCTGCGTCTAGGGACAGACTCCTACAATGAGCAGTTCTTC. The full variable domain, rest sourced from reference TRBV9 and TRBJ2-1, is DSGVTQTPKHLITATGQRVTLRCSPRSGDLSVYWYQQSLDQGLQFLIQYYNGEERAKGNILERFSAQQFPDLHSELNLSSLELGDSALYFCASSLRLGTDSYNEQFFGPGTRLTVL.

The chain links TRBV2 to TRBJ2-7; TRBD1 matches 7 bases. The CDR3 is made up of 13 amino acids. The germline gives CDR1 SNHLY, CDR2 FYNNEI. V lost 1 base, J lost 5 bases, and 2 bases stayed unmatched. CDR3 region: CASSEDRGHEQYF. CDR3 nucleotides: TGTGCCAGCAGTGAAGACAGGGGCCACGAGCAGTACTTC. Looking up the rest from reference TRBV2 and TRBJ2-7 gives the full variable domain: EPEVTQTPSHQVTQMGQEVILRCVPISNHLYFYWYRQILGQKVEFLVSFYNNEISEKSEIFDDQFSVERPDGSNFTLKIRSTKLEDSAMYFCASSEDRGHEQYFGPGTRLTVT.

The chain employs TRBV7-8 and TRBJ1-5; 9 bases fit TRBD1. The V gene's germline CDR1 is SGHVS and CDR2 FQNEAQ. The CDR3 consists of 16 residues. J was trimmed by 7 bases and V by 5 bases; bases with no gene match: 12. CDR3 region: CASSPDRGTWGQPQHF. The CDR3 DNA sequence: TGTGCCAGCAGCCCCGACAGGGGGACATGGGGACAGCCCCAGCATTTT.

The chain links TRBV2 to TRBJ2-2, with 8 bases identical to TRBD1. V lost 8 bases to trimming and J lost 5 bases; unmatched junction nucleotides: 4. This CDR3 spans 13 amino acids. Germline V CDR1 and CDR2: SNHLY, FYNNEI. The CDR3 loop is CASYGQGTGELFF. Written as DNA, the CDR3 is TGTGCCAGCTACGGACAGGGAACCGGGGAGCTGTTTTTT.

This chain uses TRBV6-5 with TRBJ1-4, with TRBD1 as a possible D gene (6 bases). CDR1 is MNHEY and CDR2 is SVGAGI in the germline V gene. Deletions cut 6 bases from V and 8 bases from J, with 19 bases between. The CDR3 loop spans 15 amino acids. The CDR3 is CASSRSGGAGEKLFF. CDR3 DNA: TGTGCCAGCAGCCGCAGTGGGGGGGCAGGAGAAAAACTGTTTTTT.

This clone was recorded only once. The V call is TRBV2, the J call TRBJ1-5; D is ambiguous. V was cut by 3 bases and J by 4 bases, with 7 bases left in between. The CDR3 covers 13 residues. Germline CDR1 and CDR2: SNHLY and FYNNEI. The DNA of the CDR3 is TGTGCCAGCAGTGAGGACTTAAATCAGCCCCAGCATTTT. Translating gives CASSEDLNQPQHF.

The chain couples TRBV23-1 to TRBJ2-7; possibly TRBD2 for D (6 bases). TRBV23-1 belongs to the ORF category, with a function that is uncertain. The length of the CDR3 is 17 residues. V was cut by 3 bases and J by 0 bases, with 18 bases left in between. CDR3: CASSHGGRGFLSYEQYF. CDR3 nucleotides: TGCGCCAGCAGTCACGGGGGTAGAGGATTCCTCTCCTACGAGCAGTACTTC.

This rearrangement joins TRBV5-1 to TRBJ2-7; the D is unclear. V lost 3 bases and J lost 0, with 10 bases in between. The germline gives CDR1 SGHRS, CDR2 YFSETQ. CDR3 length: 14 amino acids. CDR3 residues: CASSSTLLSYEQYF. The CDR3 DNA is TGCGCCAGCAGCTCGACTCTTCTCTCCTACGAGCAGTACTTC.

The rearrangement uses TRBV11-3 and TRBJ2-7; D ambiguous. Germline CDR1 reads SGHNT; CDR2 reads YENEEA. There are 12 residues in the CDR3. V was clipped by 0 bases and J by 3 bases, with 3 bases between them. The CDR3 DNA sequence: TGTGCCAGCAGCTTAGACGGCTACGAGCAGTACTTC. Amino acid sequence: CASSLDGYEQYF. The full variable domain, completed using reference TRBV11-3 and TRBJ2-7, is EAGVVQSPRYKIIEKKQPVAFWCNPISGHNTLYWYLQNLGQGPELLIRYENEEAVDDSQLPKDRFSAERLKGVDSTLKIQPAELGDSAVYLCASSLDGYEQYFGPGTRLTVT.

Here the CDR3 reads CASRLTGETNEKLFF. CDR3 DNA sequence: TGTGCCAGCAGATTAACAGGGGAAACTAATGAAAAACTGTTTTTT. V gene TRBV28 combines with J gene TRBJ1-4; 7 nucleotides agree with TRBD1. V lost 6 bases, J lost 1 base, and 5 bases stayed unmatched. Germline V gene sequence: CDR1 MDHEN, CDR2 SYDVKM. This CDR3 comprises 15 residues.

This clone was seen at least ten times. The chain joins TRBV6-1 to TRBJ2-1, with a possible D match to TRBD1 (5 bases). V lost 3 bases and J lost 9, with 12 bases in between. CDR3 length equals 13 residues. The germline V gene encodes CDR1 MNHNS and CDR2 SASEGT. CDR3 coding DNA: TGTGCCAGCAGTGAGACAGACACTGGTGAGCAGTTCTTC. This gives the protein CASSETDTGEQFF.

This clone was picked up one time. The gene calls are TRBV9 and TRBJ2-1, with 9 bases lining up with TRBD1. This CDR3 comprises 14 residues. The ends lost 5 bases at V and 9 bases at J; junction bases unmatched: 9. Germline CDR1 is SGDLS and CDR2 is YYNGEE. The chain's CDR3 is CASSSRSGQGEQFF. The CDR3 region has the DNA TGTGCCAGCAGTAGTAGGTCGGGACAGGGTGAGCAGTTCTTC.

This CDR3 is CASSLAPRSNSPLHF. The DNA for the CDR3 is TGTGCCAGCAGCTTGGCCCCCAGGTCCAATTCACCCCTCCACTTT. The J gene is TRBJ1-6, the V gene TRBV5-6, with D unresolved. The germline gives CDR1 SGHDT, CDR2 YYEEEE. V was shortened by 0 bases and J by 7 bases, with 11 bases between the two germline ends. The length of the CDR3 is 15 residues. Looking up the rest from reference TRBV5-6 and TRBJ1-6 gives the full variable domain: DAGVTQSPTHLIKTRGQQVTLRCSPKSGHDTVSWYQQALGQGPQFIFQYYEEEERQRGNFPDRFSGHQFPNYSSELNVNALLLGDSALYLCASSLAPRSNSPLHFGNGTRLTVT.

CDR3 region: CASSPQAGELFF. The CDR3 nucleotides are TGTGCCAGCAGCCCACAAGCCGGGGAGCTGTTTTTT. V gene TRBV6-5 combines with J gene TRBJ2-2; unclear D gene. Per the germline V gene, CDR1 is MNHEY and CDR2 is SVGAGI. CDR3 length equals 12 residues. Trimming removed 6 bases from V and 6 bases from J, with 8 bases in between.

V gene TRBV5-1 combines with J gene TRBJ2-7; 7 bases agree with TRBD1. The germline CDR1 and CDR2 sequences are SGHRS and YFSETQ. The ends lost 3 bases at V and 2 bases at J; junction bases unmatched: 5. CDR3 size: 14 residues. In nucleotides, the CDR3 is TGCGCCAGCAGCTCACCGGGACAGCCCTACGAGCAGTACTTC. It encodes CASSSPGQPYEQYF.

The V and J genes are TRBV30 and TRBJ2-1; 12 bases match TRBD2. Trimming cost V 3 bases and J 15 bases; bases outside gene matches: 6. CDR1 and CDR2 from the germline V gene are GTSNPN and SVGIG (reference sequence). The CDR3 is made up of 12 amino acids. The CDR3 region has the DNA TGTGCCTGGAGGGCTAGCGGGGGGGCGTGGTTCTTC. This encodes CAWRASGGAWFF. Drawing the rest from reference TRBV30 and TRBJ2-1, the complete variable domain is SQTIHQWPATLVQPVGSPLSLECTVEGTSNPNLYWYRQAAGRGLQLLFYSVGIGQISSEVPQNLSASRPQDRQFILSSKKLLLSDSGFYLCAWRASGGAWFFGPGTRLTVL.

The chain joins TRBV6-5 to TRBJ1-1; no clear D. Germline-derived CDR1 and CDR2 are MNHEY and SVGAGI. Trimming removed 0 bases from V and 5 bases from J, with 10 bases in between. This CDR3 spans 14 amino acids. CDR3 residues: CASSYSTGRTEAFF. The CDR3 bases are TGTGCCAGCAGTTACTCGACGGGGAGGACTGAAGCTTTCTTT.